A single T cell receptor beta chain is shown here with its context. Original analysis: Reference gene primer amplification yielded estimated nucleated cell counts. The repertoire was sequenced with immunoSEQ multiplex PCR; TCRdb's copy has only in-frame clones and lacks some. The D gene and trimming were derived from the DNA, and the V and J assignments and clone size from that table. The sample holds approximately 300,000 clones, around 80% seen once. The sample belongs to a study of blood T cell repertoires in COVID-19. The overall study: Specimens from acute and convalescent COVID-19 originated in the United States, Italy and Spain. PBMCs, B-cell-depleted T cells, or T cells were the source of the cDNA or gDNA that made up the material.

Trimming stripped 0 bases from V and 0 bases from J, with 5 bases between. Germline CDR1 SGHNT, CDR2 YYREEE (reference sequence). CDR3 length equals 14 residues. This chain connects TRBV5-4 to TRBJ2-3; no definite D call. The sequencing input was peripheral blood. This sequence originates from a woman between 50 and 59 years old with acute or convalescent COVID-19. The CDR3: CASSLGRSTDTQYF. CDR3 bases: TGTGCCAGCAGCTTGGGGCGGAGCACAGATACGCAGTATTTT.